The source of this T cell receptor beta chain is a study of Graves' ophthalmopathy and Graves' hyperthyroidism. Notes on the study in general: Most thyroid clonotypes with frequency above 0.001 were detected in blood too.

PBMCs were density-gradient isolated from around 10 ml fresh blood. The CDR3 spans 11 residues. The V end was cut by 0 bases, the J end by 11 bases, with 10 bases between. Germline V gene lookup returns CDR1 GTSNPN and CDR2 SVGIG (reference sequence). The study amplified TCR beta CDR3 regions using RNA transcripts. RT-PCR was first run with HTBI primers, then multiplex PCR in a second round. TCRdb reprocessed the multiplex PCR reads with MiXCR, giving one entry per CDR3 protein. The repertoire has approximately 500,000 distinct CDR3 sequences, around 15% of them found once; the top ten carry 9.8%. Concerning this clonotype itself: Antigen specificity is unknown.

This rearrangement joins TRBV30 to TRBJ1-1; D gene ambiguous. The clonotype was recovered from a woman in her 30s with Graves' ophthalmopathy. The specimen sequenced was blood. CDR3 region: CAWSVPRRAFF. The DNA for the CDR3 is TGTGCCTGGAGTGTCCCCCGGAGGGCTTTCTTT.